These T cell receptor beta chains were read from a single sample in a study of cytomegalovirus exposure and HLA in healthy donors. Method: immunoSEQ multiplex PCR; TCRdb's copy keeps in-frame clones and lacks some. This sample yields tens of thousands of clones, of which about 78% are seen a single time; 5.5% belongs to the top ten. Sequences were obtained from PBMCs. These TCRs come from a male donor in good health and CMV-seropositive. Each CDR3 is given with its conserved first and last residue. The D gene is left open where the match is weak. Only some rows state a clone size, as once, few, many or a class for expanded clones.

j_gene,abundance,d_gene,v_gene,CDR3nt,CDR3aa
TRBJ1-3,-,-,TRBV5-1,TGCGCCAGCAGCCTACAGGCTTCTGGAAACACCATATATTTT,CASSLQASGNTIYF
TRBJ2-3,-,TRBD1,TRBV15,TGTGCCACCAGCAGAGGCGGGACAGGGCGCACAGATACGCAGTATTTT,CATSRGGTGRTDTQYF
TRBJ1-4,-,-,TRBV9,TGTGCCAGCAGCAGGAGGGCAAGTAATGAAAAACTGTTTTTT,CASSRRASNEKLFF
TRBJ2-7,-,-,TRBV9,TGTGCCAGCAGCGTAGCGACAGGGAGGTACAAGCAGTACTTC,CASSVATGRYKQYF
TRBJ2-1,-,-,TRBV4-2,TGTGCCAGCAGCCAACCGCAAGGAGACAATGAGCAGTTCTTC,CASSQPQGDNEQFF
TRBJ1-2,-,TRBD1,TRBV11-2,TGTGCCAGCAGCCCGGGGACAGGGACTGGTGGCTACACCTTC,CASSPGTGTGGYTF
TRBJ2-7,-,-,TRBV15,TGTGCCACCAGCAGAGTTCGGCGATGGGGGGGCGACGAGCAGTACTTC,CATSRVRRWGGDEQYF
TRBJ2-2,-,-,TRBV11-2,TGTGCCAGCAGCTTAGGTCGCGGGACGTCGGTCACCGGGGAGCTGTTTTTT,CASSLGRGTSVTGELFF
TRBJ2-7,-,TRBD1,TRBV27,TGTGCCAGCAGTATTTTCGGGACAGGGTACTACGAGCAGTACTTC,CASSIFGTGYYEQYF
TRBJ2-7,-,-,TRBV5-8,TGTGCCAGCAGCTTGGTCGACATAGAATACGAGCAGTACTTC,CASSLVDIEYEQYF
TRBJ2-7,-,TRBD1,TRBV6-6,TGTGCCAGCAGTTCCGGACAGGGACTCTACGAGCAGTACTTC,CASSSGQGLYEQYF
TRBJ1-2,-,-,TRBV7-6,TGTGCCAGCGGAGAGGACTATGGCTACACCTTC,CASGEDYGYTF
TRBJ2-3,-,-,TRBV7-9,TGTGCCAGCAGGGGCGACATCCTACGCACAGATACGCAGTATTTT,CASRGDILRTDTQYF
TRBJ1-3,-,-,TRBV5-1,TGCGCCAGCAGCTTGGTTGACACCCGAAACTCTGGAAACACCATATATTTT,CASSLVDTRNSGNTIYF
TRBJ2-7,-,TRBD1,TRBV28,TGTGCCAGCAGTTTATCCCTCGGGACAGGGGGCGGGCAGTACTTC,CASSLSLGTGGGQYF
TRBJ2-5,-,-,TRBV28,TGTGCCAGCAGTTTAGAGGGGGGGCTAGAGACCCAGTACTTC,CASSLEGGLETQYF
TRBJ2-1,-,-,TRBV5-1,TGCGCCAGCAACTTGTGGACAGTGGCTACGAATGAGCAGTTCTTC,CASNLWTVATNEQFF
TRBJ2-5,once,-,TRBV6-1,TGTGCCAGTAGACAGATCCAAGAGACCCAGTACTTC,CASRQIQETQYF
TRBJ2-7,-,-,TRBV9,TGTGCCAGCAGCGGCAGGGACTACGAGCAGTACTTC,CASSGRDYEQYF
TRBJ1-5,-,-,TRBV6-5,TGTGCCAGCAGTGAGGGCCTAAATCAGCCCCAGCATTTT,CASSEGLNQPQHF
TRBJ1-3,-,TRBD1,TRBV6-4,TGTGCCAGCAGTGACTCGATATTGGCGGACAGGGGAGTTTTTGGAAACACCATATATTTT,CASSDSILADRGVFGNTIYF
TRBJ1-4,few,TRBD1,TRBV5-4,TGTGCCAGCAGTTCCCGGGACAGGGATGAAAAACTGTTTTTT,CASSSRDRDEKLFF
TRBJ2-1,-,-,TRBV4-1,TGCGCCAGCAGCCAAATTATACTTGTGATGCGTGAGCAGTTCTTC,CASSQIILVMREQFF
TRBJ1-2,-,TRBD1,TRBV28,TGTGCCAGCAGTTTATATGAGGGGGCGGGTGGCTACACCTTC,CASSLYEGAGGYTF
TRBJ1-1,-,TRBD1,TRBV2,TGTGCCAGCAGGGCTGGACAGGGGGTTATGAACACTGAAGCTTTCTTT,CASRAGQGVMNTEAFF
TRBJ2-5,-,-,TRBV19,TGTGCCAGTAGTATAGGCGGAGGTCAAGAGACCCAGTACTTC,CASSIGGGQETQYF
TRBJ1-1,-,-,TRBV6-1,TGTGCCAGCAGTGGCAAGGGTACAGGGTTTGTCACTGAAGCTTTCTTT,CASSGKGTGFVTEAFF
TRBJ2-1,-,TRBD2,TRBV6-4,TGTGCCAGCAGTGACTCTAGCGGGAGTTACAATGAGCAGTTCTTC,CASSDSSGSYNEQFF
TRBJ2-1,-,-,TRBV19,TGTGCCAGTAGTCCGGACACTTACAATGAGCAGTTCTTC,CASSPDTYNEQFF
TRBJ2-1,-,-,TRBV11-3,TGTGCCAGCAGCTTGGCAGAATACAATGAGCAGTTCTTC,CASSLAEYNEQFF
TRBJ2-2,-,TRBD1,TRBV10-2,TGCGCCAGCATTCCCGGACAGGGGATTCCCGGAGGCACCGGGGAGCTGTTTTTT,CASIPGQGIPGGTGELFF
TRBJ2-7,-,TRBD1,TRBV5-6,TGTGCCAGCAGCTTGGCAGGGGGTCCCCTCGAGCAGTACTTC,CASSLAGGPLEQYF
TRBJ2-7,-,-,TRBV4-2,TGTGCCAGCAGCCAAGCCCAGGGGATCTCCTACGAGCAGTACTTC,CASSQAQGISYEQYF
TRBJ2-2,-,TRBD2,TRBV19,TGTGCCAGTAGTATAACGAGCGGGGGTCGGACCGGGGAGCTGTTTTTT,CASSITSGGRTGELFF
TRBJ2-7,few,-,TRBV5-4,TGTGCCAGCAGCCTCGATCCCGCGGGGGAGCAGTACTTC,CASSLDPAGEQYF
TRBJ1-2,-,TRBD1,TRBV10-3,TGTGCCATCCTGGGGACAGAGTATGGCTACACCTTC,CAILGTEYGYTF
TRBJ1-4,-,-,TRBV18,TGTGCCAGCTCACCAATCGACAGGAATGAAAAACTGTTTTTT,CASSPIDRNEKLFF
TRBJ2-6,-,-,TRBV7-8,TGTGCCAGCAGCTTAGCAGGGGCGAACTCTGGGGCCAACGTCCTGACTTTC,CASSLAGANSGANVLTF
TRBJ2-2,-,TRBD2,TRBV18,TGTGCCAGCTCTCTACTAGCGGTACCCGACGGGGAGCTGTTTTTT,CASSLLAVPDGELFF
TRBJ2-2,-,TRBD2,TRBV7-9,TGTGCCAGCAGCTTAGGACTAGCGGTCAACACCGGGGAGCTGTTTTTT,CASSLGLAVNTGELFF
TRBJ2-7,-,TRBD2,TRBV11-2,TGTGCCAGCAGCTTAGAGTCTAGCGGCGAGCAGTACTTC,CASSLESSGEQYF
TRBJ2-5,-,-,TRBV6-5,TGTGCCAGCAGCATCGGTGGAGAGACCCAGTACTTC,CASSIGGETQYF
TRBJ2-5,-,TRBD2,TRBV6-8,TGTGCCAGCAGATTACTAGCGGGGGGCCCCGACCAACAAGAGACCCAGTACTTC,CASRLLAGGPDQQETQYF
TRBJ1-5,-,-,TRBV7-8,TGTGCCAGCAGCTTAGCAGGGGTTTGGCAGCCCCAGCATTTT,CASSLAGVWQPQHF
TRBJ2-2,once,-,TRBV28,TGTGCCAGCAGCTCCGGGTCGGTATCGATGCGGCGGGAGCTGTTTTTT,CASSSGSVSMRRELFF
TRBJ1-6,-,-,TRBV25-1,TGTGCCAGCAGTGAGGATTCGCCGGGAACGTTGGCACCCCTCCACTTT,CASSEDSPGTLAPLHF
TRBJ2-7,-,-,TRBV15,TGTGCCACCAGCCCCCTCGGGGTCCGCTCCTACGAGCAGTACTTC,CATSPLGVRSYEQYF
TRBJ1-1,few,-,TRBV5-4,TGTGCCAGCAGCTTGGGTACACCCGAAGCTTTCTTT,CASSLGTPEAFF
TRBJ2-5,-,TRBD2,TRBV28,TGTGCCAGCAGTGACAGCGGGGAAGAGACCCAGTACTTC,CASSDSGEETQYF
TRBJ2-7,-,TRBD1,TRBV15,TGTGCCACCAGCAGAGGAGGGGGACAGGGGACCTACGAGCAGTACTTC,CATSRGGGQGTYEQYF
TRBJ1-1,few,TRBD1,TRBV30,TGTGCCTGGAGTGTAGAAATGACAGGGGGGAACACTGAAGCTTTCTTT,CAWSVEMTGGNTEAFF
TRBJ1-4,-,-,TRBV28,TGTGCCAGCAGTTCTCACCTTTCGCCGGGAAAACTGTTTTTT,CASSSHLSPGKLFF
TRBJ2-7,-,-,TRBV19,TGTGCCAGTAGCCCAGGGGTGGTGGGCTACGAGCAGTACTTC,CASSPGVVGYEQYF
TRBJ2-2,-,-,TRBV11-3,TGTGCCAGCAGCCCTAGTTGGGGGCCGGGCACCGGGGAGCTGTTTTTT,CASSPSWGPGTGELFF
TRBJ2-7,-,-,TRBV11-2,TGTGCCAGCAGCCTAAACCCTTGGGGGGTATACGAGCAGTACTTC,CASSLNPWGVYEQYF